A single sample is the source of the 14 T cell receptor beta chains below, sequenced in a study of cytomegalovirus exposure and HLA in healthy donors. Use of 60 Vbeta and 13 Jbeta primers characterized the PCR. Sequencing used immunoSEQ multiplex PCR; TCRdb keeps in-frame clones, though not all of them. The sample gives roughly 98,000 clones, roughly 76% of which show up once; 2% to 2.5% is in the top ten. The sample consisted of PBMCs. The receptors here all came from a man between 35 and 55 years old in good health and CMV-seronegative.

The chain is built from TRBV11-3 and TRBJ2-1; weak D call: TRBD2 (8 bases). This CDR3 region has 18 residues. Trimming took 1 base from V and 3 from J, leaving 19 bases between them. The germline gives CDR1 SGHNT, CDR2 YENEEA. CDR3 sequence reads: CASSLVGGSGGNYNEQFF. DNA of the CDR3: TGTGCCAGCAGCTTAGTAGGGGGCTCGGGGGGGAACTACAATGAGCAGTTCTTC. Full variable domain (rest looked up from reference TRBV11-3 and TRBJ2-1): EAGVVQSPRYKIIEKKQPVAFWCNPISGHNTLYWYLQNLGQGPELLIRYENEEAVDDSQLPKDRFSAERLKGVDSTLKIQPAELGDSAVYLCASSLVGGSGGNYNEQFFGPGTRLTVL.

This clone occurred a few times. The rearrangement joins TRBV28 to TRBJ1-2, with 7 bases aligning to TRBD1. The CDR3 extends over 14 amino acids. J gave up 6 bases and V 5 bases, and 9 bases lay outside the gene matches. Germline V gene lookup returns CDR1 MDHEN and CDR2 SYDVKM. This chain's CDR3 is CASSRSDRRHGYTF. CDR3 bases: TGTGCCAGCAGTCGATCGGACAGGAGACATGGCTACACCTTC.

The chain carries TRBV28 and TRBJ2-3; 8 bases are a match to TRBD2. After removal of 5 bases from V and 6 bases from J, the junction contained 7 bases not matched to a gene. CDR3 length equals 14 residues. The germline V gene encodes CDR1 MDHEN and CDR2 SYDVKM. The CDR3 nucleotides are TGTGCCAGCAGTGTGGCGGGGGGCCGGGATACGCAGTATTTT. It is translated as CASSVAGGRDTQYF.

V and J are TRBV18 and TRBJ1-3, with TRBD1 matching 8 bases. Per the germline V gene, CDR1 is KGHSH and CDR2 is LQKENI. The ends lost 3 bases at V and 0 bases at J; junction bases unmatched: 1. The CDR3 covers 15 residues. The CDR3 DNA reads as TGTGCCAGCTCACCTGGACAGGGCTCTGGAAACACCATATATTTT. This translates into CASSPGQGSGNTIYF.

The genes are TRBV11-2 and TRBJ2-1, with D perhaps TRBD1 (6 bases). Germline V gene lookup returns CDR1 SGHAT and CDR2 FQNNGV. There are 15 residues in the CDR3. Trimming took 4 bases from V and 8 from J, leaving 18 bases between them. This chain's CDR3 is CASSYSPVRGDEQFF. In nucleotides, the CDR3 is TGTGCCAGCAGCTATAGCCCCGTCAGGGGCGATGAGCAGTTCTTC.

In DNA, the CDR3 is TGTGCCAGCGTAGCAGGGACTAGCGGGAGCGAGGGTCTCTACGAGCAGTACTTC. As protein: CASVAGTSGSEGLYEQYF. The chain joins TRBV5-5 to TRBJ2-7; TRBD2 matches at 14 bases. The CDR3 length is 18 residues. The V segment lost 7 bases and the J segment 3 bases; nucleotides outside the gene matches: 15. Germline assignment: CDR1 SGHKS and CDR2 YYEKEE (reference sequence).

This sequence joins TRBV5-4 and TRBJ1-3, with D uncertain. The ends were cut back, 0 bases at V and 6 bases at J, with 16 bases in the middle. Germline lookup yields CDR1 SGHNT and CDR2 YYREEE (reference sequence). This CDR3 has 16 residues. This chain's CDR3 is CASSLGSGNTKNTIYF. The DNA for the CDR3 is TGTGCCAGCAGCTTGGGTTCCGGGAATACTAAAAACACCATATATTTT.

This clone was observed a handful of times. The junction shows a germline mismatch at one end, possibly a read error. The chain carries TRBV19 and TRBJ2-6; D gene ambiguous. CDR1 and CDR2 (germline): LNHDA, SQIVND (reference sequence). There are 15 residues in the CDR3. CDR3 protein: CASSLEYSGANVLTF. The CDR3 DNA is TGTGCCAGTAGTCTAGAGTACTCTGGGGCCAACGTCCTGACTTTC. The whole variable domain, filled in from reference TRBV19 and TRBJ2-6, reads DGGITQSPKYLFRKEGQNVTLSCEQNLNHDAMYWYRQDPGQGLRLIYYSQIVNDFQKGDIAEGYSVSREKKESFPLTVTSAQKNPTAFYLCASSLEYSGANVLTFGAGSRLTVL.

This sequence joins TRBV18 and TRBJ2-5; 12 positions match TRBD2. With V trimmed by 6 bases and J by 1 base, 3 bases remained unmatched. The germline V gene has CDR1 KGHSH and CDR2 LQKENI. The CDR3 runs 15 residues. Here the CDR3 reads CASSLAGGIQETQYF. The CDR3 DNA is TGTGCCAGCTCCCTAGCGGGGGGGATCCAAGAGACCCAGTACTTC.

The gene calls are TRBV6-1 and TRBJ1-1; no clear D. This CDR3 has 11 amino acids. V shed 8 bases and J shed 1 base, with 5 bases lying between them. Germline CDR1 reads MNHNS; CDR2 reads SASEGT. This CDR3 reads CASSGNTEAFF. CDR3 coding DNA: TGTGCCAGCTCGGGGAACACTGAAGCTTTCTTT.

J is TRBJ2-3 and V is TRBV28; 8 bases are a match to TRBD2. V shed 5 bases and J 3 bases; nucleotides not matched to a gene: 10. The CDR3 is 16 residues long. Germline V gene lookup returns CDR1 MDHEN and CDR2 SYDVKM. The CDR3 region has the DNA TGTGCCAGCAGTCCCCGCCGAGCTAGCGGGACAGATACGCAGTATTTT. It yields the protein CASSPRRASGTDTQYF.

The V call is TRBV5-1, the J call TRBJ2-1; 9 nucleotides agree with TRBD2. The germline V gene has CDR1 SGHRS and CDR2 YFSETQ. The CDR3 runs 16 residues. V lost 4 bases, J lost 2 bases, and 7 bases stayed unmatched. The CDR3: CASSRTSESPYNEQFF. CDR3 bases: TGCGCCAGCAGCAGGACTAGCGAAAGTCCCTACAATGAGCAGTTCTTC.

The count of this clone is one. The J gene is TRBJ1-3, the V gene TRBV7-2; D is unresolved. Germline values: CDR1 SGHTA, CDR2 FQGNSA. The V end lost 5 bases, the J end lost 3 bases, and 14 bases lay between the germline ends. This CDR3 comprises 15 residues. Here the CDR3 DNA reads TGTGCCAGCAGCCTCCAGGCAGTCGGTGGAAACACCATATATTTT. The encoded protein is CASSLQAVGGNTIYF.

The chain combines TRBV5-4 with TRBJ2-3; possibly TRBD2 for D (5 bases). The CDR3 length is 13 residues. The V end lost 0 bases, the J end lost 6 bases, and 8 bases lay between the germline ends. CDR1 and CDR2 (germline): SGHNT, YYREEE (reference sequence). The CDR3 DNA sequence: TGTGCCAGCAGCTTGGACAGAGGGGATACGCAGTATTTT. This codes for CASSLDRGDTQYF.